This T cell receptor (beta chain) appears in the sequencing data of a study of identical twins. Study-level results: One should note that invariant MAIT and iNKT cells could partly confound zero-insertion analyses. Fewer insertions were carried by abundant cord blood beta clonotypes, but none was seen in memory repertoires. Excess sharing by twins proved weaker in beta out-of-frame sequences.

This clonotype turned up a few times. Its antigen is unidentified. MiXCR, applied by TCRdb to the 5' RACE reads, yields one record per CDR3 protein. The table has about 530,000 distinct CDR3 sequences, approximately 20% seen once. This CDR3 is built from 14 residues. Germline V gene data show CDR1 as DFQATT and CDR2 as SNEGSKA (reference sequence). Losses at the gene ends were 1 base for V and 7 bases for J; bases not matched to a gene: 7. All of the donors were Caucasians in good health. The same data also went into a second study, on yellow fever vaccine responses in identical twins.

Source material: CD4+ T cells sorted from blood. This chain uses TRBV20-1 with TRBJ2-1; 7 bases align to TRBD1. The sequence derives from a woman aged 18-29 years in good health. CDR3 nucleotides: TGCAGTGCTAGAGTGCAAGGGGGCATGAATGAGCAGTTCTTC. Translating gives CSARVQGGMNEQFF.